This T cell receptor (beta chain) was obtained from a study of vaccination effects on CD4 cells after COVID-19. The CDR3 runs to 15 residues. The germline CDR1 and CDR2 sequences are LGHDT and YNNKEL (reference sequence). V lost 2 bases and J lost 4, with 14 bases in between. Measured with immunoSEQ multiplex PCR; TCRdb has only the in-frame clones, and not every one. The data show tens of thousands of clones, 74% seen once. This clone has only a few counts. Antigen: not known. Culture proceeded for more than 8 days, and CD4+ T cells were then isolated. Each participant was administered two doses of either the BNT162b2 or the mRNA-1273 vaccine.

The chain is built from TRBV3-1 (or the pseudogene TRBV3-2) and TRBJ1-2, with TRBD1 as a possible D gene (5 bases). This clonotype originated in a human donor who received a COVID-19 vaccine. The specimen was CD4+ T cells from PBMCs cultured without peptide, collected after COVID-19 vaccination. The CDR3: CASSQNGGYGYGYTF. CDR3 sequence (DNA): TGTGCCAGCAGCCAAAATGGGGGATATGGCTATGGCTACACCTTC.